Shown below are 22 T cell receptor beta chains from a single sample sequenced in a study of metastatic and nonmetastatic thyroid tumors. MiXCR reprocessed the PCR reads for TCRdb. The sample contains 22,000 or so clones, roughly 23% of which appear only once. Before thyroid surgery, none of the patients had received any treatment. The sequenced material came from blood. These receptors all come from a male donor with papillary thyroid cancer or a benign thyroid nodule (not recorded which). Some clones in this sample may be carry-over from other donors' samples.

This clone was counted only a few times. The V and J genes are TRBV6-1 and TRBJ2-5; 9 nucleotides line up with TRBD2. CDR3 size: 14 residues. Per the germline V gene, CDR1 is MNHNS and CDR2 is SASEGT. V trimming: 6 bases; J trimming: 5 bases; junction bases outside the gene matches: 7. The CDR3 protein is CASRRGGETETQYF. The CDR3 DNA reads TGTGCCAGCAGACGCGGGGGGGAAACGGAGACCCAGTACTTC.

This chain uses TRBV19 with TRBJ2-7; TRBD1 matches at 8 bases. The germline gives CDR1 LNHDA, CDR2 SQIVND (reference sequence). This CDR3 comprises 17 residues. Trimming removed 4 bases from V and 5 bases from J; junction bases left unmatched: 16. The CDR3 sequence is CASSRSRQGAFVNEQYF. The CDR3 coding sequence is TGTGCCAGTAGTAGAAGCCGGCAGGGGGCTTTTGTTAACGAGCAGTACTTC.

Worth noting for this clone: A much larger clone differs from this one at a single base, so this may be a read error. The chain links TRBV6-1 to TRBJ1-1; TRBD1 agrees at 7 bases. Germline CDR1 is MNHNS and CDR2 is SASEGT. The CDR3 has 15 residues. The CDR3 DNA reads as TGTACCAGCAGCCCAGGGGACAGACTGAACACTGAAGCTTTCTTT. This codes for CTSSPGDRLNTEAFF.

The V gene is TRBV6-1, the J gene TRBJ2-1, with 8 nucleotides matching TRBD2. The CDR3 is 14 residues long. The V gene end was trimmed by 6 bases and the J gene end by 12 bases; junction bases not matched to a gene: 13. Looked up from germline, CDR1 is MNHNS and CDR2 is SASEGT. For the CDR3, the DNA is TGTGCCAGCAGGCGGGGGGAGGGTTCAATGAGGCAGTTCTTC. This sequence encodes CASRRGEGSMRQFF.

The chain uses TRBV7-2 and TRBJ1-2; 9 positions match TRBD1. The germline V gene has CDR1 SGHTA and CDR2 FQGNSA. V dropped 0 bases and J dropped 5; count of bases not matched to a gene: 4. CDR3 length equals 15 residues. CDR3: CASSLASGTGYGYTF. The DNA for the CDR3 is TGTGCCAGCAGCTTAGCGTCCGGGACAGGGTATGGCTACACCTTC.

The chain uses TRBV30 and TRBJ1-4; D not certain. From germline, CDR1 is GTSNPN and CDR2 SVGIG (reference sequence). This CDR3 has 17 residues. The V and J ends lost 0 bases and 1 base respectively, with 15 bases between them. The CDR3 DNA is TGTGCCTGGAGTGTCGACACCCGACAAATAACTAATGAAAAACTGTTTTTT. Translation gives CAWSVDTRQITNEKLFF.

This clone came up many times. The rearrangement uses TRBV3-1 and TRBJ2-7; D remains ambiguous. This CDR3 contains 14 residues. V was trimmed by 1 base and J by 3 bases, leaving 10 bases between them. Germline loops: CDR1 LGHDT, CDR2 YNNKEL (reference sequence). CDR3 region: CASSQAGRSYEQYF. CDR3 nucleotides: TGTGCCAGCAGCCAAGCCGGCAGAAGCTACGAGCAGTACTTC.

This rearrangement joins TRBV20-1 to TRBJ1-5; D may be TRBD1 (5 bases). Trimming pared 3 bases from V and 3 bases from J, leaving 6 bases between. This CDR3 is built from 12 residues. Germline assignment: CDR1 DFQATT and CDR2 SNEGSKA (reference sequence). This CDR3 is CSARGPNQPQHF. The CDR3 DNA sequence: TGCAGTGCTAGGGGACCCAATCAGCCCCAGCATTTT.

This clone was seen ten or more times. This chain joins TRBV19 and TRBJ2-2, with TRBD1 as a possible D gene (7 bases). V was trimmed by 7 bases and J by 6 bases, leaving 15 bases between them. Germline lookup yields CDR1 LNHDA and CDR2 SQIVND (reference sequence). This CDR3 comprises 14 residues. In DNA form, the CDR3 reads TGTGCCAGTAATCAGGGGGGTGGGTCCGGGGAGCTGTTTTTT. Encoded protein: CASNQGGGSGELFF.

The genes are TRBV4-3 and TRBJ1-2, with a tentative D call TRBD1 (5 bases). The CDR3 runs 14 residues. Trimming left V 0 bases short and J 5 bases short, with 10 bases between. Germline V gene sequence: CDR1 LGHNA, CDR2 YSLEER. The CDR3 nucleotides read TGCGCCAGCAGCCAAGACGGGACTGCTTATGGCTACACCTTC. This codes for CASSQDGTAYGYTF.

This clone has a count of ten or more. The chain recombines TRBV5-6 with TRBJ2-1; 8 positions match TRBD1. CDR3 length: 16 amino acids. Germline-derived CDR1 and CDR2 are SGHDT and YYEEEE. With 3 bases clipped from V and 5 bases from J, the junction kept 10 bases outside the gene matches. The CDR3 spells CASSWTSGGTDNEQFF. The CDR3 DNA reads as TGTGCCAGCAGCTGGACTTCAGGGGGCACAGACAATGAGCAGTTCTTC. Using reference TRBV5-6 and TRBJ2-1 for the parts outside the CDR3, the full variable domain is DAGVTQSPTHLIKTRGQQVTLRCSPKSGHDTVSWYQQALGQGPQFIFQYYEEEERQRGNFPDRFSGHQFPNYSSELNVNALLLGDSALYLCASSWTSGGTDNEQFFGPGTRLTVL.

The table lists this clone with a few counts. A read error may produce the germline difference seen at one junction end. The V gene is TRBV12-3 or TRBV12-4, the J gene TRBJ2-1; 11 bases are shared with TRBD2. The CDR3 runs to 15 residues. The CDR3 loop is CASSELAGEDNDQFF. DNA of the CDR3: TGTGCCAGTAGCGAACTAGCGGGAGAGGATAATGATCAGTTCTTC.

This clone has more than one count but fewer than ten. The chain uses TRBV27 and TRBJ1-1, with a possible D match to TRBD1 (6 bases). Trimming removed 3 bases at V and 4 bases at J, with 12 bases between. Germline CDR1 reads MNHEY; CDR2 reads SMNVEV (reference sequence). This CDR3 spans 14 amino acids. DNA for the CDR3: TGTGCCAGCAGTTTTTGGGCCAGGGGCACTGAAGCTTTCTTT. It is translated as CASSFWARGTEAFF.

This chain connects TRBV12-3 or TRBV12-4 to TRBJ2-5; D call uncertain. This CDR3 spans 14 amino acids. Trimming removed 2 bases at V and 5 bases at J, with 12 bases between. CDR3 in DNA: TGTGCCAGCAGTTTATCCCCTAGTATGGAGACCCAGTACTTC. Residues: CASSLSPSMETQYF.

About this clone: Compared with germline, one end of the junction differs, possibly owing to a read error. The chain has TRBV20-1 and TRBJ2-2; 7 bases are a match to TRBD1. Per germline, CDR1 DFQATT and CDR2 SNEGSKA (reference sequence). The CDR3 length is 16 residues. The CDR3: CSVRGGVGTNTWELFF. Written as DNA, the CDR3 is TGCAGTGTTAGAGGGGGCGTAGGCACGAACACCTGGGAGCTGTTTTTT.

This clone came up many times. The chain has TRBV12-3 or TRBV12-4 and TRBJ2-7, with D perhaps matching TRBD1 (6 bases). Deletions cut 6 bases from V and 5 bases from J, with 17 bases between. The CDR3 spans 14 residues. The DNA for the CDR3 is TGTGCCAGCAGCTCCAACACAGGGACCGACGAGCAGTACTTC. Translation: CASSSNTGTDEQYF.

The sample holds many counts of this clone. The rearrangement uses TRBV12-3 or TRBV12-4 and TRBJ1-1; TRBD1 agrees at 7 bases. This CDR3 comprises 14 residues. V was pared by 3 bases and J by 3 bases, with 4 bases of the junction left unmatched. Here the CDR3 reads CASSLAGGDTEAFF. DNA of the CDR3: TGTGCCAGCAGTTTGGCAGGGGGGGACACTGAAGCTTTCTTT.

This clone was seen ten or more times. This chain joins TRBV11-1 and TRBJ1-5, with D unclear. The ends were cut back, 0 bases at V and 2 bases at J, with 14 bases in the middle. CDR1 SGHAT and CDR2 FQDESV come from the germline V gene (reference sequence). This CDR3 has 17 residues. This CDR3 reads CASSLAGEGRGNQPQHF. CDR3 sequence (DNA): TGTGCCAGCAGCTTAGCGGGCGAGGGCCGGGGCAATCAGCCCCAGCATTTT. Full variable domain (rest looked up from reference TRBV11-1 and TRBJ1-5): EAEVAQSPRYKITEKSQAVAFWCDPISGHATLYWYRQILGQGPELLVQFQDESVVDDSQLPKDRFSAERLKGVDSTLKIQPAELGDSAMYLCASSLAGEGRGNQPQHFGDGTRLSIL.

This clone was detected only a few times. This may be a read error, as it is one base from a much larger clone. The chain uses TRBV5-5 and TRBJ2-1; D assignment may be TRBD1 or TRBD2 (5 bases each). Trimming shortened V by 3 bases and J by 10 bases, and 29 bases separated the two germline ends. Germline CDR1 reads SGHKS; CDR2 reads YYEKEE (reference sequence). This CDR3 is built from 18 residues. The CDR3 protein is CASSWPGTRQGSFEEQFF. CDR3 nucleotide sequence: TGTGCCAGCAGCTGGCCTGGGACGCGGCAGGGATCTTTCGAGGAGCAGTTCTTC.

With respect to this clone: A much larger clone differs from this one at a single base, so this may be a read error. Other DNA sequences in the sample encode the same CDR3. V usage is TRBV18 and J usage is TRBJ2-5; 8 bases align to TRBD1. J was trimmed by 5 bases and V by 6 bases; bases with no gene match: 8. Germline V gene lookup returns CDR1 KGHSH and CDR2 LQKENI. This CDR3 spans 14 amino acids. Here the CDR3 DNA reads TGTGCCAGCTCGCCCGGGACAGGTGACGAGACCCAGTACTTC. It encodes CASSPGTGDETQYF.

This clone rates as medium-sized. The CDR3 region has the DNA TGTGCCAGCAGTATCCCGGGCCGGGACAGGGGGCGAGAGCAGTACTTC. It encodes CASSIPGRDRGREQYF. This chain joins TRBV28 and TRBJ2-7, with TRBD1 matching over 12 bases. V dropped 5 bases and J dropped 7; count of bases not matched to a gene: 12. This CDR3 is 16 amino acids long. CDR1 is MDHEN, CDR2 SYDVKM, per germline.

This clone was detected ten times or more. The chain uses TRBV3-1 and TRBJ1-4; D perhaps matches TRBD1 (5 bases). Germline V CDR1 and CDR2: LGHDT, YNNKEL (reference sequence). The CDR3 spans 15 residues. Between the trimmed V and J ends, which lost 0 bases and 5 bases, there was a span of 10 bases. The CDR3, as DNA: TGTGCCAGCAGCCAAGATACGGGGGTCAATGAAAAACTGTTTTTT. This encodes CASSQDTGVNEKLFF.